This TCR beta chain was recorded in a study of graft-versus-host responses after intestinal transplantation. Whole-study context: Recipients underwent multivisceral, liver-intestinal, or isolated intestinal transplants. Anti-thymocyte globulin induction, then tacrolimus and steroids for about 3 years, went to all recipients. Points from the study as a whole: Allografts of patients with graft-donor T cell macrochimerism showed high graft-versus-host to host-versus-graft clone ratios. GvH clones turned up in recipient marrow; some had shown up first in ileum or blood.

Notes on this clone: The antigen remains undetermined.

Profiling relied on immunoSEQ multiplex PCR, and the TCRdb table lists in-frame clones only, not all of them. Of 96,000 or so clones listed, 92% are singletons. Germline CDR1 reads SGHTA; CDR2 reads FQGNSA. CDR3 length equals 14 residues. With 5 bases clipped from V and 4 bases from J, the junction kept 6 bases outside the gene matches. Material: unstimulated CD4+ T cells sorted from spleen or lymph node cells, obtained before intestinal transplant. This clonotype was sampled from a human donor who received an intestinal transplant. The chain employs TRBV7-2 and TRBJ2-5; 8 bases line up with TRBD1. CDR3 loop: CASSPRTGTETQYF. The CDR3, as DNA: TGTGCCAGCAGCCCGCGGACAGGGACAGAGACCCAGTACTTC.